One and the same sample provided the 11 T cell receptor beta chains below, sequenced in a study of cytomegalovirus exposure and HLA in healthy donors. Primers included in the PCR were 60 Vbeta and 13 Jbeta primers. Method: immunoSEQ multiplex PCR; TCRdb's copy keeps in-frame clones and lacks some. The repertoire includes under 200,000 clones, roughly 80% of them detected once, and around 6.7% sits in the top ten. Sequencing used PBMCs. Receptor source: a woman aged 30 to 39 in good health and CMV-seropositive.

The chain joins TRBV7-2 to TRBJ2-5; 8 bases map to TRBD2. Germline trimming cut 9 bases from V and 1 base from J; bases unmatched to any gene: 16. This CDR3 region has 17 residues. CDR1 is SGHTA and CDR2 is FQGNSA in the germline V gene. For the CDR3, the DNA is TGTGCCAGTGCCCTCCGCTCGGCTAGCGGGCGCCAAGAGACCCAGTACTTC. This gives the protein CASALRSASGRQETQYF.

The chain employs TRBV5-1 and TRBJ1-4, with a weak D call TRBD1 (5 bases). V gave up 4 bases and J gave up 3 bases, with 13 bases separating them. The length of the CDR3 is 15 residues. The germline gives CDR1 SGHRS, CDR2 YFSETQ. Here the CDR3 reads CASSTRTQANEKLFF. The CDR3, as DNA: TGCGCCAGCAGCACCAGGACACAAGCTAATGAAAAACTGTTTTTT.

The chain uses TRBV18 and TRBJ1-5, with D possibly matching TRBD1 (6 bases). The germline V gene has CDR1 KGHSH and CDR2 LQKENI. The CDR3 totals 14 residues. V was clipped by 2 bases and J by 11 bases, with 16 bases between them. DNA for the CDR3: TGTGCCAGCTCACCAGGGACACCTTCATCAGCCCAGCATTTT. This encodes CASSPGTPSSAQHF.

The chain joins TRBV5-1 to TRBJ1-5, with a possible D match to TRBD1 (6 bases). This CDR3 is built from 14 residues. The V end lost 5 bases, the J end lost 3 bases, and 12 bases lay between the germline ends. Per germline, CDR1 SGHRS and CDR2 YFSETQ. The CDR3 sequence is CASRLTGDNQPQHF. The CDR3 region has the DNA TGCGCCAGCAGGCTGACAGGAGACAATCAGCCCCAGCATTTT.

This clone turned up a few times. CDR3 amino acids: CASSGGRGERLSDEKLFF. CDR3 DNA: TGTGCCAGCAGTGGAGGCAGGGGGGAGAGGTTGAGTGATGAAAAACTGTTTTTT. The chain carries TRBV2 and TRBJ1-4; 7 nucleotides align to TRBD1. Germline V gene data show CDR1 as SNHLY and CDR2 as FYNNEI. The CDR3 totals 18 residues. The ends lost 4 bases at V and 6 bases at J; junction bases unmatched: 17.

The CDR3 region has the DNA TGTGCCAGCAGCCCTAGAGGACAGGGGAGTGTGGAGACCCAGTACTTC. Its protein product is CASSPRGQGSVETQYF. The chain links TRBV7-3 to TRBJ2-5; 9 nucleotides align to TRBD1. The CDR3 has 16 amino acids. CDR1 and CDR2 from the germline V gene are SGHTA and FQGTGA. Trimming removed 5 bases from V and 5 bases from J; junction bases left unmatched: 12.

This clone has only a few counts. The rearrangement joins TRBV9 to TRBJ1-2, with 10 bases lining up with TRBD1. Germline V lookup: CDR1 SGDLS, CDR2 YYNGEE. V lost 2 bases to trimming and J lost 2 bases; unmatched junction nucleotides: 0. The CDR3 has 14 residues. CDR3 sequence: CASSVTGGNYGYTF. The CDR3 nucleotides are TGTGCCAGCAGCGTGACAGGGGGCAACTATGGCTACACCTTC.

This clone turned up a few times. The rearrangement links TRBV19 to TRBJ1-2; D might be TRBD1 (6 bases). The CDR3 is 12 amino acids. CDR1 LNHDA and CDR2 SQIVND come from the germline V gene (reference sequence). V lost 5 bases and J lost 7, with 11 bases in between. In DNA, the CDR3 is TGTGCCAGTAGTCCAGGGGCAGGTGGCTACACCTTC. Protein: CASSPGAGGYTF. The variable domain in full, completed from reference TRBV19 and TRBJ1-2, reads DGGITQSPKYLFRKEGQNVTLSCEQNLNHDAMYWYRQDPGQGLRLIYYSQIVNDFQKGDIAEGYSVSREKKESFPLTVTSAQKNPTAFYLCASSPGAGGYTFGSGTRLTVV.

The chain carries TRBV7-9 and TRBJ1-2, with 8 bases identical to TRBD1. Trimming cost V 5 bases and J 2 bases; bases outside gene matches: 7. CDR3 length equals 15 residues. Germline V gives CDR1 SEHNR, CDR2 FQNEAQ (reference sequence). This chain's CDR3 is CASSTSRDRNYGYTF. The CDR3 DNA follows: TGTGCCAGCAGCACGTCCCGGGACAGGAACTATGGCTACACCTTC.

V gene TRBV27 combines with J gene TRBJ1-3, with 7 bases that match TRBD1. From germline, CDR1 is MNHEY and CDR2 SMNVEV (reference sequence). Trimming took 6 bases from V and 1 from J; bases not matched to a gene: 15. There are 18 residues in the CDR3. CDR3 region: CASSSRTGGSPSGNTIYF. The CDR3 nucleotides are TGTGCCAGCAGCTCTCGGACAGGCGGCAGTCCTTCTGGAAACACCATATATTTT.

The chain combines TRBV5-1 with TRBJ1-6, with 10 positions matching TRBD1. The CDR3 is made up of 15 amino acids. Per the germline V gene, CDR1 is SGHRS and CDR2 is YFSETQ. V shed 4 bases, J shed 8 bases, and the junction held 6 bases outside the gene matches. The CDR3 loop reads CASSAVDRGDSPLHF. DNA for the CDR3: TGCGCCAGCAGCGCGGTGGACAGGGGGGATTCACCCCTCCACTTT.